This T cell receptor (beta chain) was captured by sequencing in a study of Graves' ophthalmopathy and Graves' hyperthyroidism. CDR3 length equals 13 residues. Trimming took 0 bases from V and 4 from J, leaving 4 bases between them. The germline V gene has CDR1 SGHVS and CDR2 FNYEAQ. This clonotype was counted ten times or more. Its antigen is still unknown. Amplified TCR beta CDR3 regions were obtained using RNA transcripts as template. The authors performed first-round RT-PCR with HTBI primers and then a second-round multiplex PCR. TCRdb itself ran the multiplex PCR reads through MiXCR, one entry per CDR3 protein. The sample records around 590,000 distinct CDR3 sequences, about 35% being singletons. Study-level points and caveats: Clonotypes were expanded in thyroid at above 0.001 frequency, and most also appeared in blood.

This chain links TRBV7-6 with TRBJ1-5; no clear D. The sequence came from an adult man with Graves' hyperthyroidism. Sequenced sample: peripheral blood or thyroid tissue (not recorded which). The CDR3 here is CASSLAANQPQHF. The CDR3 bases are TGTGCCAGCAGCTTAGCAGCAAATCAGCCCCAGCATTTT.